This TCR beta chain stems from a study of blood T cell repertoires in COVID-19. The CDR3 has 14 amino acids. Germline values: CDR1 SGHNT, CDR2 YYREEE (reference sequence). The trim removed 5 bases at V and 2 bases at J, leaving 0 bases unmatched. Using immunoSEQ multiplex PCR, the repertoire was profiled, and TCRdb retains in-frame clones only, with some absent. There are roughly 260,000 clones in the sample; about 89% occur only once, and under 2.5% lies in the top ten. The chain links TRBV5-4 to TRBJ2-2; 10 bases match TRBD1. This TCR was sampled from a woman aged 18-29 years who had recovered from COVID-19. The sequencing input was PBMCs or T cells enriched from blood (not recorded which). The CDR3: CASRTGGNTGELFF. The CDR3 nucleotides read TGTGCCAGCAGGACAGGGGGCAACACCGGGGAGCTGTTTTTT. Variable domain in full (rest from reference TRBV5-4 and TRBJ2-2): ETGVTQSPTHLIKTRGQQVTLRCSSQSGHNTVSWYQQALGQGPQFIFQYYREEENGRGNFPPRFSGLQFPNYSSELNVNALELDDSALYLCASRTGGNTGELFFGEGSRLTVL.